This T cell receptor (beta chain) was sequenced in a study of T cells in Graves' hyperthyroidism and ophthalmopathy. This clonotype was observed many times. V gave up 2 bases and J gave up 5 bases, with 10 bases separating them. Germline V gives CDR1 GTSNPN, CDR2 SVGIG (reference sequence). The CDR3 sequence is 13 residues long. TCR beta CDR3 region amplification was performed from RNA transcripts. First-round RT-PCR of the TCR CDR3 relied on the HTBI primer set. TCRdb redid the calling of the multiplex PCR reads with MiXCR, one entry per CDR3 protein. Of about 700,000 distinct CDR3 sequences listed, 14% are singletons.

The source material was blood. The rearrangement uses TRBV30 and TRBJ1-5, with D maybe TRBD1 (5 bases). The sequence was obtained from a woman aged 18-29 years with Graves' hyperthyroidism. The CDR3 DNA reads as TGTGCCTGGAGTTCAGGGAGGGATCAGCCCCAGCATTTT. Translated: CAWSSGRDQPQHF.